The 27 T cell receptor beta chains below come from one sample, sequenced in a study of T cell responses to AZD1222 COVID-19 vaccine. TCRdb's table, derived via immunoSEQ multiplex PCR, lists solely in-frame clones and lacks some. The profile shows roughly 70,000 clones, under 90% of them singletons. This specimen consisted of peripheral blood, obtained 28 days after the second AZD1222 dose. All receptors derive from an adult who received the AZD1222 COVID-19 vaccine.

The rearrangement links TRBV6-6 to TRBJ1-6; unclear D gene. This CDR3 spans 18 amino acids. From germline, CDR1 is MNHNY and CDR2 SVGAGI (reference sequence). Between the trimmed V and J ends, which lost 5 bases and 10 bases, there was a span of 27 bases. In DNA, the CDR3 is TGTGCCAGCAGTCAGTCCCGTGTCGGGGAGCCCCTAGAGTCACCCCTCCACTTT. Its translation is CASSQSRVGEPLESPLHF.

The gene calls are TRBV25-1 and TRBJ2-7, with 10 bases aligning to TRBD1. This CDR3 has 14 residues. Germline CDR1 MGHDK, CDR2 SYGVNS. V lost 4 bases to trimming and J lost 5 bases; unmatched junction nucleotides: 5. Here the CDR3 DNA reads TGTGCCAGCAGTGTAGGGGGACAGGGGAACGAGCAGTACTTC. Protein sequence: CASSVGGQGNEQYF.

This chain links TRBV5-1 with TRBJ1-1; no clear D. The CDR3 runs 13 residues. Germline CDR1 SGHRS, CDR2 YFSETQ. V was clipped by 5 bases and J by 0 bases, with 8 bases between them. CDR3 DNA sequence: TGCGCCAGCAGGCCGGAGGTGAACACTGAAGCTTTCTTT. Its protein is CASRPEVNTEAFF.

The genes are TRBV4-1 and TRBJ1-1, with D tentatively TRBD1 (5 bases). This CDR3 contains 15 residues. Trimming pared 0 bases from V and 1 base from J, leaving 9 bases between. The germline V gene has CDR1 MGHRA and CDR2 YSYEKL. The CDR3 coding sequence is TGCGCCAGCAGCCAAGATCCCCAGGGGAACACTGAAGCTTTCTTT. Protein: CASSQDPQGNTEAFF.

This sequence joins TRBV19 and TRBJ1-1; 8 bases align to TRBD1. The CDR3 sequence is 15 residues long. V trimming: 6 bases; J trimming: 0 bases; junction bases outside the gene matches: 6. CDR1 and CDR2 from the germline V gene are LNHDA and SQIVND (reference sequence). CDR3 loop: CASSRDRSLNTEAFF. CDR3 bases: TGTGCCAGTAGCAGGGACAGGAGCTTGAACACTGAAGCTTTCTTT.

This clone was recorded a few times. J is TRBJ1-5 and V is TRBV24-1, with TRBD1 matching over 7 bases. Per the germline V gene, CDR1 is KGHDR and CDR2 is SFDVKD. The CDR3 is made up of 16 amino acids. Unmatched junction bases numbered 12, after V lost 4 bases and J lost 7 bases. The CDR3 here is CATSEGGTATRQPQHF. CDR3 nucleotide sequence: TGTGCCACCAGTGAGGGGGGGACAGCCACCAGGCAGCCCCAGCATTTT.

This chain joins TRBV7-2 and TRBJ2-3, with D perhaps matching TRBD1 (6 bases). The germline gives CDR1 SGHTA, CDR2 FQGNSA. Trimming took off 4 bases at V and 7 bases at J, with 15 bases between the two ends. This CDR3 is built from 14 residues. CDR3 residues: CASSSLGGRYTQYF. The CDR3 nucleotides are TGTGCCAGCAGCTCGCTTGGGGGCCGGTATACGCAGTATTTT.

The gene calls are TRBV2 and TRBJ1-2; TRBD1 aligns across 7 bases. Germline V CDR1 and CDR2: SNHLY, FYNNEI. Unmatched junction bases numbered 4, after V lost 2 bases and J lost 4 bases. The CDR3 spans 14 residues. CDR3 nucleotides: TGTGCCAGCAGTGAAACAGGGGAGGGCTATGGCTACACCTTC. Translated, it gives CASSETGEGYGYTF.

The rearrangement links TRBV18 to TRBJ1-2; D is perhaps TRBD1 (6 bases). V was cut by 4 bases and J by 1 base, with 13 bases left in between. CDR1 is KGHSH, CDR2 LQKENI, per germline. This CDR3 is built from 15 residues. CDR3 residues: CASSQSRQDNYGYTF. The CDR3 bases are TGTGCCAGCTCACAATCTAGACAGGATAACTATGGCTACACCTTC.

The chain uses TRBV28 and TRBJ1-2, with no clear D. CDR1 is MDHEN, CDR2 SYDVKM, per germline. Trimming removed 6 bases from V and 10 bases from J, with 9 bases in between. The CDR3 has 10 residues. The CDR3 nucleotides are TGTGCCAGCAGAAGCAGGTACTACACCTTC. Translated, it gives CASRSRYYTF.

This chain links TRBV6-5 with TRBJ2-3; 7 bases are a match to TRBD2. The germline gives CDR1 MNHEY, CDR2 SVGAGI. V was pared by 8 bases and J by 2 bases, with 10 bases of the junction left unmatched. This CDR3 region has 15 residues. CDR3 in DNA: TGTGCCAGCTCGATAACTAGCGAGCCCACAGATACGCAGTATTTT. Encoded protein: CASSITSEPTDTQYF.

The V call is TRBV18, the J call TRBJ1-5, with D uncertain. The CDR3 totals 13 residues. Trimming shortened V by 3 bases and J by 5 bases, and 8 bases separated the two germline ends. Germline CDR1 is KGHSH and CDR2 is LQKENI. CDR3 nucleotides: TGTGCCAGCTCACCCGAAGGAGATCAGCCCCAGCATTTT. It translates to CASSPEGDQPQHF.

The gene calls are TRBV2 and TRBJ1-2; TRBD1 aligns across 9 bases. Germline CDR1 SNHLY, CDR2 FYNNEI. V was clipped by 6 bases and J by 8 bases; unmatched bases: 10. The CDR3 covers 14 residues. The CDR3 region has the DNA TGTGCCAGCAGCCCGGGACAGGGTTTGGGGGGCTACACCTTC. Residues: CASSPGQGLGGYTF.

The chain carries TRBV7-2 and TRBJ1-1, with D uncertain. This CDR3 spans 13 amino acids. V was cut by 5 bases and J by 2 bases, with 9 bases left in between. The germline CDR1 and CDR2 sequences are SGHTA and FQGNSA. The CDR3 DNA sequence: TGTGCCAGCAGCCTACAGATAAACACTGAAGCTTTCTTT. This gives the protein CASSLQINTEAFF.

The chain links TRBV3-1 (or the pseudogene TRBV3-2) to TRBJ1-1; D is possibly TRBD1 (6 bases). This CDR3 contains 13 residues. The V gene's germline CDR1 is LGHDT and CDR2 YNNKEL (reference sequence). Trimming removed 4 bases at V and 10 bases at J, with 16 bases between. The DNA for the CDR3 is TGTGCCAGCAGCCCCCCGGGGGCGTATGGAGCTTTCTTT. As protein: CASSPPGAYGAFF.

The chain carries TRBV12-3 or TRBV12-4 and TRBJ2-3, with D hard to call. The CDR3 runs to 13 residues. V was clipped by 8 bases and J by 1 base, with 10 bases between them. The CDR3 region is CASDGEGTDTQYF. The CDR3 region has the DNA TGTGCCAGCGACGGAGAGGGCACAGATACGCAGTATTTT.

The genes are TRBV7-8 and TRBJ1-1; no clear D gene. Germline V lookup: CDR1 SGHVS, CDR2 FQNEAQ. The CDR3 has 15 amino acids. V lost 0 bases and J lost 7, with 15 bases in between. The CDR3 DNA is TGTGCCAGCAGCTTAGCGGGCCTCGGGTCGATTGAAGCTTTCTTT. Its translation: CASSLAGLGSIEAFF.

The genes are TRBV19 and TRBJ1-3; the D is unclear. The CDR3 consists of 12 residues. The V end lost 4 bases, the J end lost 5 bases, and 6 bases lay between the germline ends. Germline V gives CDR1 LNHDA, CDR2 SQIVND (reference sequence). Written as DNA, the CDR3 is TGTGCCAGTAGTACCCTAAGAAACACCATATATTTT. It is translated as CASSTLRNTIYF.

This clone was observed a handful of times. CDR3 in DNA: TGCGCCAGCAGCCCGAGGCGGGCAGCCCCGAGCTCCTACAATGAGCAGTTCTTC. Its protein product is CASSPRRAAPSSYNEQFF. V and J are TRBV5-1 and TRBJ2-1; TRBD2 is a possible D gene (5 bases). The CDR3 loop spans 18 amino acids. Trimming stripped 4 bases from V and 0 bases from J, with 20 bases between. Germline V gives CDR1 SGHRS, CDR2 YFSETQ.

The V call is TRBV7-9, the J call TRBJ2-4; 8 nucleotides align to TRBD1. The CDR3 has 17 amino acids. With 5 bases clipped from V and 4 bases from J, the junction kept 13 bases outside the gene matches. Germline CDR1 and CDR2: SEHNR and FQNEAQ (reference sequence). The CDR3 protein is CASSILTGDPGKNIQYF. CDR3 sequence (DNA): TGTGCCAGCAGCATACTGACAGGGGACCCGGGTAAAAACATTCAGTACTTC.

A single count supports this clone. The V gene is TRBV28, the J gene TRBJ1-2; 8 bases are a match to TRBD1. Trimming took 2 bases from V and 4 from J; bases not matched to a gene: 12. The CDR3 is made up of 17 amino acids. Germline loops: CDR1 MDHEN, CDR2 SYDVKM. CDR3 sequence reads: CASSLLQGATRIYGYTF. The DNA of the CDR3 is TGTGCCAGCAGTTTACTTCAGGGGGCCACCAGGATCTATGGCTACACCTTC.

The chain employs TRBV11-2 and TRBJ1-6; TRBD1 matches at 7 bases. This CDR3 has 16 residues. The trim removed 1 base at V and 8 bases at J, leaving 8 bases unmatched. Germline CDR1 reads SGHAT; CDR2 reads FQNNGV. The CDR3 nucleotides read TGTGCCAGCAGCTTAGCAGTTGTCACAGGGGATTCACCCCTCCACTTT. Protein product: CASSLAVVTGDSPLHF.

This chain joins TRBV25-1 and TRBJ1-1; 9 bases map to TRBD1. The CDR3 runs 14 residues. Germline CDR1 and CDR2: MGHDK and SYGVNS. Trimming at V came to 4 bases and at J to 5 bases, leaving 5 bases not matched to a gene. CDR3 region: CASSVGQGSTEAFF. CDR3 coding DNA: TGTGCCAGCAGTGTCGGACAGGGGTCGACTGAAGCTTTCTTT. Filled out from reference TRBV25-1 and TRBJ1-1, the complete variable domain reads EADIYQTPRYLVIGTGKKITLECSQTMGHDKMYWYQQDPGMELHLIHYSYGVNSTEKGDLSSESTVSRIRTEHFPLTLESARPSHTSQYLCASSVGQGSTEAFFGQGTRLTVV.

The V and J genes are TRBV30 and TRBJ1-1; D gene unclear. This CDR3 has 13 residues. The germline V gene has CDR1 GTSNPN and CDR2 SVGIG (reference sequence). Trimming removed 4 bases from V and 0 bases from J, with 9 bases in between. CDR3 loop: CAWIGKLNTEAFF. The CDR3 DNA sequence: TGTGCCTGGATCGGGAAATTGAACACTGAAGCTTTCTTT.

The V and J genes are TRBV7-2 and TRBJ2-1; a weak D match, TRBD2 (6 bases). The V end lost 5 bases, the J end lost 2 bases, and 13 bases lay between the germline ends. CDR1 is SGHTA, CDR2 FQGNSA, per germline. CDR3 length equals 15 residues. The CDR3 loop reads CASSEGTPPYNEQFF. The CDR3 DNA follows: TGTGCCAGCAGCGAAGGGACTCCCCCCTACAATGAGCAGTTCTTC.

The V and J genes are TRBV7-8 and TRBJ2-5; 8 bases fit TRBD2. The CDR3 length is 14 residues. The V segment lost 6 bases and the J segment 5 bases; nucleotides outside the gene matches: 8. Germline V gene sequence: CDR1 SGHVS, CDR2 FQNEAQ. CDR3 amino acids: CASRPRGGRETQYF. CDR3 nucleotide sequence: TGTGCCAGCAGGCCCCGGGGGGGCCGGGAGACCCAGTACTTC.

The chain employs TRBV7-9 and TRBJ2-7; the D is unclear. Germline values: CDR1 SEHNR, CDR2 FQNEAQ (reference sequence). V was cut by 5 bases and J by 1 base, with 9 bases left in between. The CDR3 sequence is 13 residues long. The CDR3 sequence: CASSALISYEQYF. Here the CDR3 DNA reads TGTGCCAGCAGCGCGCTGATATCCTACGAGCAGTACTTC.